The 2 T cell receptor beta chains listed next were all sequenced from one sample in a study of T cell repertoires in ileal Crohn's disease. TCRdb's table, derived via immunoSEQ multiplex PCR, lists solely in-frame clones and lacks some. The profile shows around 17,000 clones, just over 85% of them singletons. Source material: ileal tissue. Receptor source: an adult with Crohn's disease.

The DNA of the CDR3 is TGTGCCAGCAGCCCCCCCAGGGGATACTATGGCTACACCTTC. Protein product: CASSPPRGYYGYTF. The V call is TRBV7-3, the J call TRBJ1-2, with a tentative D call TRBD1 (6 bases). V gave up 5 bases and J gave up 3 bases, with 13 bases separating them. The CDR3 sequence is 14 residues long. CDR1 and CDR2 from the germline V gene are SGHTA and FQGTGA.

This clone appeared a single time. The junction departs from germline at one end; a sequencing error may be responsible. The chain is built from TRBV30 and TRBJ2-5, with D tentatively TRBD2 (6 bases). CDR3 size: 12 residues. Per germline, CDR1 GTSNPN and CDR2 SVGIG (reference sequence). The CDR3 region is CAWSVPQLAPNF. The CDR3 DNA is TGTGCCTGGAGTGTACCCCAGCTAGCGCCCAACTTC.